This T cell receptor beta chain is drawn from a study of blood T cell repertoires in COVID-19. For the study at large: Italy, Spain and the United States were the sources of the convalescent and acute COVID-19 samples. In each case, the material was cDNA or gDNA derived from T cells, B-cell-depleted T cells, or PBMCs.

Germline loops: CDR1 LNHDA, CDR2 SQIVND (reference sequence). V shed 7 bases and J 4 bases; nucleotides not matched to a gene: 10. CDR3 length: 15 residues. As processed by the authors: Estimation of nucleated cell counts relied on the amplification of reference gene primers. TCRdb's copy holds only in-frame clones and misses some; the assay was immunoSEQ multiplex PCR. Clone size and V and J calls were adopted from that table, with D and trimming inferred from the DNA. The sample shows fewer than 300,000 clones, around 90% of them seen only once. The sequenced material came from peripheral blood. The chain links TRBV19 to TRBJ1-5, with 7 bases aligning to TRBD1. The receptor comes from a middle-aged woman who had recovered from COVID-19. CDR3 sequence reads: CASTRDRVKNQPQHF. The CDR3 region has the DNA TGTGCCAGTACCCGAGACAGGGTGAAGAATCAGCCCCAGCATTTT.